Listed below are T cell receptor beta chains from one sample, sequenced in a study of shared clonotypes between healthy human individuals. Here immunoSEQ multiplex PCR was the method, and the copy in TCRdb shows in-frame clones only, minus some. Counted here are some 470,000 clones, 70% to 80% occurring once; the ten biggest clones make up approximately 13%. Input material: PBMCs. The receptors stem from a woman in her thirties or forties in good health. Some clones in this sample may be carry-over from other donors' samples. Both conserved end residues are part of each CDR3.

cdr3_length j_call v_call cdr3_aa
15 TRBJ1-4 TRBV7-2 CASSLRGPTNEKLFF
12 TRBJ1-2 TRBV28 CASSLAGVSQGF
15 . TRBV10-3 CAISESPGTSYEQYF
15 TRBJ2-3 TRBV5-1 CASSPRGSFTDTQYF
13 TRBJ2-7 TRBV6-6 CASSYSDAWEQYF
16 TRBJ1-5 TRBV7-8 CASSLANRGGNQPQHF
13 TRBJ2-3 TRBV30 CAWSRRGLDTQYF
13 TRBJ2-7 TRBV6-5 CASSPGLSYEQYF
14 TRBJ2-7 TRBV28 CASRSTGLAGEQYF
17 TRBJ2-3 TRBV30 CAWSRGFLAGVADTQYF
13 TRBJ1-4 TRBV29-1 CSARGGLGEKLFF
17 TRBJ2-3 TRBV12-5 CASATEAGTSPSDTQYF
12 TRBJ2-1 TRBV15 CATSRDEDEQFF
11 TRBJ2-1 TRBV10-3 CAISGLDEQFF
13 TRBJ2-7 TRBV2 CAINIVPPYEQYF
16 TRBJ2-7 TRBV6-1 CASSEGATSGGYEQYF
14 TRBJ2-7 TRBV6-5 CASSYLPGFYEQYF
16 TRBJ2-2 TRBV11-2 CASSSGGATGAGELFF
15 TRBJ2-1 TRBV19 CASGPGTTTYNEQFF
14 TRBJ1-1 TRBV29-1 CSVEGGSSYTEAFF
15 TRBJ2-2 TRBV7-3 CASSLSGGNTGELFF
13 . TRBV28 CATRTGSSYEQYF
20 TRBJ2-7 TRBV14 CASSRSFPLSSGRRIYEQYF
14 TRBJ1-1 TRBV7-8 CASSFTGQNTEAFF
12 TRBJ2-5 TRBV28 CASSEREETQYF
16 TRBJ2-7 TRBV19 CASSIDATGLSYEQYF
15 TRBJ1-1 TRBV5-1 CASTRDRGGGTEAFF